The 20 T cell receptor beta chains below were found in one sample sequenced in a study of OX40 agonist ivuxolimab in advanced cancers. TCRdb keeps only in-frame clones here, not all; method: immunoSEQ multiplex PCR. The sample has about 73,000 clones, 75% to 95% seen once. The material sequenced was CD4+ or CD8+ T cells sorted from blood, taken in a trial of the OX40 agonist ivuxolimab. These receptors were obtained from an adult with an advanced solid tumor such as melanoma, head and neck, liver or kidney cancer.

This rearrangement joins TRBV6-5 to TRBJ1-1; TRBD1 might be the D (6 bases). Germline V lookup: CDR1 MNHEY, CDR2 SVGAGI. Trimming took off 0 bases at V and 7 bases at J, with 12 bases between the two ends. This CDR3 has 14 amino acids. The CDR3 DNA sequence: TGTGCCAGCAGTTACTCCGCAGGACAGAGTGAAGCTTTCTTT. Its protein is CASSYSAGQSEAFF.

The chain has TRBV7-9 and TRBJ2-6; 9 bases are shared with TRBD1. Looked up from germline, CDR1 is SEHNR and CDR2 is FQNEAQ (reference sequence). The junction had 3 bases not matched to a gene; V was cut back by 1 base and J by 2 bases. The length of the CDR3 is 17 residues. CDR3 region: CASSLGTGEPGANVLTF. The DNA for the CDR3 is TGTGCCAGCAGCTTAGGGACAGGGGAACCTGGGGCCAACGTCCTGACTTTC.

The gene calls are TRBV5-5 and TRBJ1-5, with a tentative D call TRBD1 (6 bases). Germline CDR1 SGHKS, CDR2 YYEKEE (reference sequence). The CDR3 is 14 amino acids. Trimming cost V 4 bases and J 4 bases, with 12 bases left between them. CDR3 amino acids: CASSLSGANQPQHF. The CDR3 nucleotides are TGTGCCAGCAGCCTGTCGGGGGCGAATCAGCCCCAGCATTTT.

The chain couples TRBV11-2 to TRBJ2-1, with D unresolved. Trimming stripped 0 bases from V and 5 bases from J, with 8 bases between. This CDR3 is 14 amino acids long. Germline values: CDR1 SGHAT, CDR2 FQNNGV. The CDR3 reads CASSLERTNNEQFF. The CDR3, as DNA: TGTGCCAGCAGCTTAGAGCGGACCAACAATGAGCAGTTCTTC.

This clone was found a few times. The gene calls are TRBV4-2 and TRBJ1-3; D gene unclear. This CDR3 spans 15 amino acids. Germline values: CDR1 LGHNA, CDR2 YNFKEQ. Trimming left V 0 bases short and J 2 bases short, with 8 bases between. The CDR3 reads CASSQDWTAGNTIYF. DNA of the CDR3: TGTGCCAGCAGCCAAGATTGGACGGCTGGAAACACCATATATTTT.

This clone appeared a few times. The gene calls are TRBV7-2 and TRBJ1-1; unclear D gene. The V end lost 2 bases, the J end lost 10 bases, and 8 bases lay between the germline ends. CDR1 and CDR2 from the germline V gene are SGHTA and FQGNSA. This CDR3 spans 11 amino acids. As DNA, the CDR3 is TGTGCCAGCAGCTTATCGGTGGGAGCTTTCTTT. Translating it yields CASSLSVGAFF.

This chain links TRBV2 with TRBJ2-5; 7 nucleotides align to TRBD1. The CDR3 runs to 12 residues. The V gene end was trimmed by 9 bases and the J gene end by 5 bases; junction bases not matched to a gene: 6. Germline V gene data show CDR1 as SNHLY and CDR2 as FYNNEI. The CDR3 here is CARGTARETQYF. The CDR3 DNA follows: TGTGCCAGAGGGACAGCTCGGGAGACCCAGTACTTC.

For the CDR3, the DNA is TGTGCCAGCAGCTTAGGGTCCATAGCAGGGGCCAACACTGAAGCTTTCTTT. Amino acid sequence: CASSLGSIAGANTEAFF. The J gene is TRBJ1-1, the V gene TRBV7-2, with D possibly TRBD1 on 6 matching bases. This CDR3 comprises 17 residues. V lost 1 base and J lost 2, with 17 bases in between. Germline V gene data show CDR1 as SGHTA and CDR2 as FQGNSA.

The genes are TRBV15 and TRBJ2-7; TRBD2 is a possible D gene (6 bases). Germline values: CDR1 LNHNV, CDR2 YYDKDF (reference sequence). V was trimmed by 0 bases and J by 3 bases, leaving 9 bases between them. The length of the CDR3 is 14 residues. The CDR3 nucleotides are TGTGCCACCAGCAGAGACGGGGGAAGCTACGAGCAGTACTTC. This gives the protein CATSRDGGSYEQYF.

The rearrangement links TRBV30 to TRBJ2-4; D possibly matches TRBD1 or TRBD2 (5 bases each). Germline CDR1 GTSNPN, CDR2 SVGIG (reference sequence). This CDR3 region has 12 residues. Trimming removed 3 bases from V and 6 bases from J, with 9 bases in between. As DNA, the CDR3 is TGTGCCTGGAGCGTGGGGACAAACATTCAGTACTTC. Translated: CAWSVGTNIQYF.

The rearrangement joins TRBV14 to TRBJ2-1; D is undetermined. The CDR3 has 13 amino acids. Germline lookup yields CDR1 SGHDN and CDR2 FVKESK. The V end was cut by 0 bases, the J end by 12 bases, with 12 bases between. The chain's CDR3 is CASSQDLSRTQFF. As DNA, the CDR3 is TGTGCCAGCAGCCAAGATCTCTCTAGAACGCAGTTCTTC.

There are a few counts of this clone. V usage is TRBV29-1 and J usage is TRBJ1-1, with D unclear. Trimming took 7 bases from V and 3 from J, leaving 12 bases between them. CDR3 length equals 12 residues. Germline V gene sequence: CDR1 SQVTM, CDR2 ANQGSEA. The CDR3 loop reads CSATRRDTEAFF. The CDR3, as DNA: TGCAGCGCTACGCGTCGCGACACTGAAGCTTTCTTT.

The CDR3 spells CASSLKLETQYF. The DNA of the CDR3 is TGCGCCAGCAGCTTGAAGTTAGAGACCCAGTACTTC. This rearrangement joins TRBV5-1 to TRBJ2-5; D gene unclear. CDR1 and CDR2 from the germline V gene are SGHRS and YFSETQ. V shed 1 base and J shed 4 bases, with 5 bases lying between them. This CDR3 comprises 12 residues.

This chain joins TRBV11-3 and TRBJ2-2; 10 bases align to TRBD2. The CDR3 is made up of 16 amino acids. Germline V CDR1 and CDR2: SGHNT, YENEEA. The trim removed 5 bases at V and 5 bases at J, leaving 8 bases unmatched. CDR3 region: CASSAASGSVTGELFF. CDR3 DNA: TGTGCCAGCAGCGCCGCTAGCGGGAGTGTGACCGGGGAGCTGTTTTTT.

The CDR3: CASSATLAGMNGELFF. The CDR3 DNA follows: TGTGCCAGCAGCGCGACCTTAGCGGGAATGAACGGGGAGCTGTTTTTT. The V call is TRBV9, the J call TRBJ2-2, with TRBD2 identical over 8 bases. The CDR3 totals 16 residues. V shed 3 bases and J 7 bases; nucleotides not matched to a gene: 11. CDR1 SGDLS and CDR2 YYNGEE come from the germline V gene. Full variable domain (remainder filled in from reference TRBV9 and TRBJ2-2): DSGVTQTPKHLITATGQRVTLRCSPRSGDLSVYWYQQSLDQGLQFLIQYYNGEERAKGNILERFSAQQFPDLHSELNLSSLELGDSALYFCASSATLAGMNGELFFGEGSRLTVL.

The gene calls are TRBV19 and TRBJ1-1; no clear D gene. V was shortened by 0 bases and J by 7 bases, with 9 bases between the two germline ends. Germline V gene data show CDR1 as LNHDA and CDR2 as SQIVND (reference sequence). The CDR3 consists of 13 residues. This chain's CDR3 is CASSIDPVREAFF. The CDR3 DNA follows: TGTGCCAGTAGTATAGACCCCGTGCGTGAAGCTTTCTTT.

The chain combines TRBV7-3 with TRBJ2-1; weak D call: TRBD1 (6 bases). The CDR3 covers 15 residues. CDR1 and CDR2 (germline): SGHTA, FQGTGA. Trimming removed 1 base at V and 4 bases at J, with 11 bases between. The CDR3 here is CASSLKRTAYNEQFF. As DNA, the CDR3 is TGTGCCAGCAGCTTAAAACGGACAGCATACAATGAGCAGTTCTTC.

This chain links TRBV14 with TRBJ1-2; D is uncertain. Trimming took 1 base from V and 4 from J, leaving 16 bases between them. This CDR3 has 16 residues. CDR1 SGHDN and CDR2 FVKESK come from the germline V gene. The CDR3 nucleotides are TGTGCCAGCAGCCAAGTTTCTGCCGCCCGGAGCTATGGCTACACCTTC. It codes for CASSQVSAARSYGYTF.

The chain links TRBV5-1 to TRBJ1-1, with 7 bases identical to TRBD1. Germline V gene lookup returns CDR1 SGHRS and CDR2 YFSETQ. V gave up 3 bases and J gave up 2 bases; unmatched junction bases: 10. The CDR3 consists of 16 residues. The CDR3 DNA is TGCGCCAGCAGCTCGACAGGGAGCGAGGGCAACACTGAAGCTTTCTTT. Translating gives CASSSTGSEGNTEAFF.

The CDR3 is CASRRDNYEQYF. The CDR3 region has the DNA TGTGCCAGCAGGAGAGATAACTACGAGCAGTACTTC. V is TRBV6-5 and J is TRBJ2-7; D gene unclear. The length of the CDR3 is 12 residues. V lost 6 bases, J lost 3 bases, and 9 bases lay in between. Germline V gene sequence: CDR1 MNHEY, CDR2 SVGAGI.